This T cell receptor beta chain was captured by sequencing in a study of blood T cell repertoires in COVID-19. Study-wide background: The study drew acute and convalescent COVID-19 samples from the United States, Italy and Spain. T cells, B-cell-depleted T cells, or PBMCs supplied cDNA or gDNA.

Authors' data handling: Reference gene primers were amplified, and this amplification served to estimate nucleated cell counts. Profiled with immunoSEQ multiplex PCR; TCRdb holds only in-frame clones, not every one. V, J and clone size derive from that table, while D and trimming were established from the DNA sequence. The data show about 140,000 clones, approximately 84% seen once. The germline V gene encodes CDR1 MNHEY and CDR2 SVGEGT. Trimming pared 5 bases from V and 5 bases from J, leaving 10 bases between. The CDR3 has 12 residues. V is TRBV6-2 or TRBV6-3 and J is TRBJ2-7, with TRBD2 as a possible D gene (5 bases). Source material: peripheral blood. This sequence was found in a woman between 55 and 75 years old with acute or convalescent COVID-19. CDR3 bases: TGTGCCAGCAGTGACGGACTCAACGAGCAGTACTTC. This encodes CASSDGLNEQYF.